These 18 T cell receptor beta chains came from one sample sequenced in a study of shared clonotypes between healthy human individuals. The assay was immunoSEQ multiplex PCR, and TCRdb's table has in-frame clones only and misses some. The table lists 490,000 or so clones, around three quarters of them singletons. Sequenced: PBMCs. The origin of the receptors is a middle-aged woman in good health. Some clones in this sample may be carry-over from other donors' samples.

Note on this clone: At the DNA level, this CDR3 is encoded by other sequences in the same sample as well. The V call is TRBV7-9, the J call TRBJ1-4; the D is unclear. Germline CDR1 is SEHNR and CDR2 is FQNEAQ (reference sequence). V shed 1 base and J shed 5 bases, with 8 bases lying between them. The CDR3 spans 14 residues. The CDR3 bases are TGTGCCAGCAGCTTAGGGCAGCGAAATGAAAAACTGTTTTTT. Translating gives CASSLGQRNEKLFF.

This clone has a handful of counts. This chain connects TRBV20-1 to TRBJ1-2; D not certain. Germline assignment: CDR1 DFQATT and CDR2 SNEGSKA (reference sequence). The CDR3 totals 10 residues. V lost 7 bases and J 5 bases, leaving 8 bases between the germline ends. CDR3 sequence reads: CSVNGYGYTF. The CDR3 coding sequence is TGCAGTGTGAACGGATATGGCTACACCTTC.

The V call is TRBV7-9, the J call TRBJ1-2, with 9 bases fitting TRBD1. With V trimmed by 5 bases and J by 5 bases, 18 bases remained unmatched. Per the germline V gene, CDR1 is SEHNR and CDR2 is FQNEAQ (reference sequence). The CDR3 has 18 amino acids. This chain's CDR3 is CASSIKRGTWDRVYGYTF. In DNA, the CDR3 is TGTGCCAGCAGCATAAAGCGAGGGACCTGGGACAGGGTGTATGGCTACACCTTC.

V gene TRBV6-6 combines with J gene TRBJ2-7; the D gene is possibly TRBD2 (7 bases). V shed 7 bases and J shed 7 bases, with 14 bases lying between them. The germline V gene encodes CDR1 MNHNY and CDR2 SVGAGI (reference sequence). This CDR3 has 12 residues. In DNA, the CDR3 is TGTGCCAGCACTAGGGGGGGAGCAGAGCAGTACTTC. Translation: CASTRGGAEQYF.

This clone was detected a few times. The chain uses TRBV28 and TRBJ1-1; D call uncertain. The germline V and J ends were trimmed by 3 bases and 6 bases, with 8 bases remaining between them. The CDR3 totals 12 residues. The germline V gene has CDR1 MDHEN and CDR2 SYDVKM. The CDR3 DNA follows: TGTGCCAGCAGTTTGTGGTTTGCTGAAGCTTTCTTT. As protein: CASSLWFAEAFF.

The CDR3 here is CASSESIGEQFF. CDR3 DNA sequence: TGTGCCAGCAGTGAATCGATAGGTGAGCAGTTCTTC. This chain uses TRBV6-1 with TRBJ2-1; D not resolved. The germline V gene encodes CDR1 MNHNS and CDR2 SASEGT. The V gene lost 2 bases and the J gene lost 9 bases, with 8 bases spanning the gap. The CDR3 contains 12 residues.

As for this clone: This may be a read error, as it is one base from a much larger clone. At the DNA level, this CDR3 is encoded by other sequences in the same sample as well. V and J are TRBV7-2 and TRBJ2-5, with 12 bases fitting TRBD2. Per germline, CDR1 SGHTA and CDR2 FQGNSA. The CDR3 covers 17 residues. Trimming at V came to 1 base and at J to 5 bases, leaving 8 bases not matched to a gene. The CDR3 sequence is CASSLGLAGVLSETQYF. The CDR3 nucleotides are TGTGCCAGCAGCTTAGGACTAGCGGGAGTTTTATCGGAGACCCAGTACTTC.

In this sample, this clone turned up a few times. J is TRBJ1-1 and V is TRBV7-3, with a tentative D call TRBD1 (6 bases). Germline CDR1 reads SGHTA; CDR2 reads FQGTGA. Trimming left V 6 bases short and J 2 bases short, with 13 bases between. The CDR3 has 14 residues. The CDR3: CASSPGHSNTEAFF. The DNA of the CDR3 is TGTGCCAGCAGTCCGGGACACTCAAACACTGAAGCTTTCTTT.

The chain carries TRBV5-1 and TRBJ2-3, with 12 bases that match TRBD2. The CDR3 runs 15 residues. Germline CDR1 reads SGHRS; CDR2 reads YFSETQ. V shed 4 bases and J 3 bases; nucleotides not matched to a gene: 3. The CDR3 DNA sequence: TGCGCCAGCAGCCCTCTAGCGGGGGGGACAGATACGCAGTATTTT. Translating gives CASSPLAGGTDTQYF.

V gene TRBV6-1 combines with J gene TRBJ2-2; TRBD1 matches at 12 bases. The V gene end was trimmed by 0 bases and the J gene end by 5 bases; junction bases not matched to a gene: 4. Germline CDR1 MNHNS, CDR2 SASEGT. This CDR3 comprises 17 residues. The CDR3 protein is CASSEAGTGGTTGELFF. In DNA, the CDR3 is TGTGCCAGCAGTGAAGCGGGGACAGGGGGCACGACCGGGGAGCTGTTTTTT.

The chain links TRBV27 to TRBJ2-5, with 7 bases lining up with TRBD1. CDR3 length equals 15 residues. J was trimmed by 2 bases and V by 5 bases; bases with no gene match: 8. CDR1 is MNHEY, CDR2 SMNVEV, per germline (reference sequence). This CDR3 is CASSGWTGGQETQYF. The CDR3 nucleotides are TGTGCCAGCAGTGGATGGACAGGAGGTCAAGAGACCCAGTACTTC.

This clone showed up many times. This sample also contains other DNA sequences that code for the same CDR3. The J gene is TRBJ2-1, the V gene TRBV28, with TRBD1 matching over 10 bases. The CDR3 extends over 15 amino acids. V lost 6 bases, J lost 4 bases, and 6 bases stayed unmatched. Germline values: CDR1 MDHEN, CDR2 SYDVKM. The CDR3 protein is CASRVPGQGYNEQFF. CDR3 sequence (DNA): TGTGCCAGCAGAGTACCGGGACAGGGGTACAATGAGCAGTTCTTC.

The chain has TRBV9 and TRBJ2-1; D might be TRBD2 (6 bases). Per germline, CDR1 SGDLS and CDR2 YYNGEE. With 0 bases removed from V and 1 base from J, the gap between germline ends came to 11 bases. The CDR3 spans 16 residues. In nucleotides, the CDR3 is TGTGCCAGCAGCGTAGTTCCGGGAGCTTCCTACAATGAGCAGTTCTTC. It specifies CASSVVPGASYNEQFF.

This clone appeared a few times. This chain connects TRBV2 to TRBJ1-2; 7 bases agree with TRBD1. Looked up from germline, CDR1 is SNHLY and CDR2 is FYNNEI. There are 15 residues in the CDR3. Trimming cost V 4 bases and J 5 bases; bases outside gene matches: 10. CDR3 amino acids: CASSVLQGREYGYTF. CDR3 bases: TGTGCCAGCAGTGTTTTACAGGGGAGGGAGTATGGCTACACCTTC.

The chain joins TRBV5-1 to TRBJ2-5; no clear D. Trimming cost V 2 bases and J 3 bases, with 8 bases left between them. Germline V gene lookup returns CDR1 SGHRS and CDR2 YFSETQ. This CDR3 region has 13 residues. CDR3 coding DNA: TGCGCCAGCAGCTTTGAGGCGGAAGAGACCCAGTACTTC. Its protein is CASSFEAEETQYF.

This clone occurred a few times. The genes are TRBV10-2 and TRBJ2-5; D perhaps matches TRBD2 (7 bases). Per germline, CDR1 WSHSY and CDR2 SAAADI. V was pared by 4 bases and J by 5 bases, with 14 bases between. The CDR3 spans 14 residues. CDR3 sequence: CASSGVGGPETQYF. The DNA of the CDR3 is TGCGCCAGCAGTGGAGTCGGGGGGCCGGAGACCCAGTACTTC.

The genes are TRBV18 and TRBJ2-3, with D possibly being TRBD2 (5 bases). V lost 6 bases, J lost 2 bases, and 12 bases lay in between. CDR1 is KGHSH and CDR2 is LQKENI in the germline V gene. The CDR3 contains 14 residues. In nucleotides, the CDR3 is TGTGCCAGCTCCCTTTCCGGGGTCACAGATACGCAGTATTTT. Amino acid sequence: CASSLSGVTDTQYF.

The chain employs TRBV11-2 and TRBJ2-7; D gene uncertain. The V gene's germline CDR1 is SGHAT and CDR2 FQNNGV. Trimming pared 3 bases from V and 6 bases from J, leaving 12 bases between. The length of the CDR3 is 13 residues. DNA for the CDR3: TGTGCCAGCAGCTTTGCAATGTTGGGCGAGCAGTACTTC. It encodes CASSFAMLGEQYF. Using reference TRBV11-2 and TRBJ2-7 for the parts outside the CDR3, the full variable domain is EAGVAQSPRYKIIEKRQSVAFWCNPISGHATLYWYQQILGQGPKLLIQFQNNGVVDDSQLPKDRFSAERLKGVDSTLKIQPAKLEDSAVYLCASSFAMLGEQYFGPGTRLTVT.